Below, 8 T cell receptor beta chains from the same sample are listed, as sequenced in a study of T cells in Graves' hyperthyroidism and ophthalmopathy. Amplification targeted TCR beta CDR3 regions from RNA transcripts. The TCR CDR3 was amplified in a first-round RT-PCR using the HTBI primer set. TCRdb ran MiXCR on the multiplex PCR reads and lists one entry per CDR3 protein. The table includes around 400,000 distinct CDR3 sequences, about 15% detected once. The sample taken for sequencing was blood. These receptors all come from a woman aged 18-29 years with Graves' hyperthyroidism that later progressed to Graves' ophthalmopathy.

The chain joins TRBV4-1 to TRBJ1-1; the D gene is possibly TRBD1 (6 bases). CDR3 length: 15 amino acids. V shed 4 bases and J shed 4 bases, with 16 bases lying between them. Germline values: CDR1 MGHRA, CDR2 YSYEKL. Written as DNA, the CDR3 is TGCGCCAGCAGCCGCGTACAGGGTGGTGGCACTGAAGCTTTCTTT. This codes for CASSRVQGGGTEAFF.

This clonotype was recorded many times. The V and J genes are TRBV27 and TRBJ2-7, with D possibly matching TRBD1 (5 bases). Trimming shortened V by 2 bases and J by 3 bases, and 14 bases separated the two germline ends. The CDR3 loop spans 15 amino acids. Germline CDR1 reads MNHEY; CDR2 reads SMNVEV (reference sequence). CDR3 in DNA: TGTGCCAGCAGTTTAAGGGCAGGGTCGCTCTACGAGCAGTACTTC. This translates into CASSLRAGSLYEQYF.

This clonotype was seen ten or more times. V usage is TRBV5-1 and J usage is TRBJ2-7; 9 bases are a match to TRBD1. The CDR3 length is 15 residues. Germline V gene lookup returns CDR1 SGHRS and CDR2 YFSETQ. After removal of 3 bases from V and 2 bases from J, the junction contained 6 bases not matched to a gene. This CDR3 is CASSSGTGPTYEQYF. The CDR3 DNA is TGCGCCAGCAGCTCGGGGACAGGGCCAACCTACGAGCAGTACTTC. The full variable domain, completed using reference TRBV5-1 and TRBJ2-7, is KAGVTQTPRYLIKTRGQQVTLSCSPISGHRSVSWYQQTPGQGLQFLFEYFSETQRNKGNFPGRFSGRQFSNSRSEMNVSTLELGDSALYLCASSSGTGPTYEQYFGPGTRLTVT.

The chain carries TRBV7-2 and TRBJ2-1; D remains unclear. V lost 2 bases to trimming and J lost 0 bases, with 11 bases between them. The CDR3 has 16 amino acids. From germline, CDR1 is SGHTA and CDR2 FQGNSA. In DNA form, the CDR3 reads TGTGCCAGCAGCTTATCGGTGGCGAGCTCCTACAATGAGCAGTTCTTC. This translates into CASSLSVASSYNEQFF.

This chain uses TRBV19 with TRBJ2-2; D ambiguous. The germline CDR1 and CDR2 sequences are LNHDA and SQIVND (reference sequence). The CDR3 loop spans 13 amino acids. Deletions cut 5 bases from V and 1 base from J, with 5 bases between. CDR3 sequence reads: CASSPKNTGELFF. Here the CDR3 DNA reads TGTGCCAGTAGTCCCAAGAACACCGGGGAGCTGTTTTTT.

In this sample, this clonotype turned up many times. The V call is TRBV15, the J call TRBJ2-1; 7 bases fit TRBD1. Germline V lookup: CDR1 LNHNV, CDR2 YYDKDF (reference sequence). V shed 1 base and J 8 bases; nucleotides not matched to a gene: 5. This CDR3 has 14 residues. The CDR3 DNA reads TGTGCCACCAGCAGAGTTCCAGACAGGGATGAGCAGTTCTTC. Protein sequence: CATSRVPDRDEQFF.

Ten or more counts support this clonotype. V is TRBV6-1 and J is TRBJ2-3; TRBD2 agrees at 11 bases. CDR3 size: 14 residues. V dropped 6 bases and J dropped 5; count of bases not matched to a gene: 4. The germline V gene has CDR1 MNHNS and CDR2 SASEGT. This CDR3 is CASRLAGVGDTQYF. CDR3 DNA sequence: TGTGCCAGCAGACTAGCGGGAGTGGGAGATACGCAGTATTTT.

About this clonotype: Compared with germline, one end of the junction differs, possibly owing to a read error. The genes are TRBV10-3 and TRBJ2-2; 12 bases line up with TRBD2. Germline CDR1 ENHRY, CDR2 SYGVKD. The CDR3 has 19 residues. For the CDR3, the DNA is TGTGCCGTCAGTCCTTCCCGGGGGACTAGCGGGTCCAGGACCGGGGAGCTGTTTTTT. Its translation is CAVSPSRGTSGSRTGELFF.